The present TCR beta chain was sequenced within a study of T cell responses to AZD1222 COVID-19 vaccine. Findings and caveats of the study: The donor cohort was predominantly white British with a female majority, and clonal diversity may have been underestimated. It was only 6 or 7 AZD1222 recipients who were seropositive at baseline.

This clone was recorded once. Antigen: not known. This CDR3 spans 15 amino acids. Libraries were prepared by immunoSEQ multiplex PCR; TCRdb keeps only in-frame clonotypes and omits some of them. The data hold just over 150,000 clones, with approximately 91% observed a single time. The source material was peripheral blood, sampled after recovery from COVID-19. The source is an adult who had recovered from COVID-19. The chain is built from TRBV21-1 and TRBJ2-4; the table's D call of TRBD2 was not tested on the DNA. TRBV21-1 is a pseudogene segment. CDR3 residues: CASSKVSGGENIQYF. CDR3 bases: TGTGCCAGCAGCAAAGTATCGGGGGGCGAAAACATTCAGTACTTC.